The clone carrying this T cell receptor beta chain showed up just a few times. Its target is not known. Generation of TCR beta libraries employed quantitative 5'-RACE incorporating molecular barcodes. From the 5' RACE reads, TCRdb called clonotypes with MiXCR, one entry per CDR3 protein. The sample holds approximately 200,000 distinct CDR3 sequences, over 10% seen once. The ends lost 5 bases at V and 5 bases at J; junction bases unmatched: 7. The length of the CDR3 is 13 residues. Germline loops: CDR1 SQVTM, CDR2 ANQGSEA. The sample belongs to a study of CD8 T cells in ankylosing spondylitis. Findings and limits, study-wide: In reactive arthritis synovial fluid and blood, some motif variants had been reported before. Significant enrichment of disease-linked clones was reported in matched ankylosing spondylitis synovial fluid. Several highly homologous variants made up a TCR beta motif, and this motif appeared characteristic of ankylosing spondylitis blood.

The sequencing input was blood, either unsorted or a sorted T cell fraction (not recorded which). The receptor's source is a male donor with ankylosing spondylitis or in good health (not recorded which). This rearrangement joins TRBV29-1 to TRBJ1-1; 8 bases line up with TRBD1. The CDR3 loop reads CSVIQGEETEAFF. CDR3 in DNA: TGCAGCGTTATACAGGGGGAGGAAACTGAAGCTTTCTTT.